These 29 T cell receptor beta chains originate from one sample sequenced in a study of patients and donors after allogeneic stem cell transplantation. TCRdb recomputed calls from the RT-PCR reads with MiXCR, one row per CDR3 protein. The table records more than 850,000 distinct CDR3 sequences, roughly 18% of them present only once. What was sequenced was blood, either unsorted or a sorted T cell fraction (not recorded which). The receptors here all came from a human donor who was either an allogeneic HSCT recipient or a stem cell or donor lymphocyte infusion donor (not recorded which). It is not recorded whose cells these are; they may come from a transplant donor.

The chain recombines TRBV20-1 with TRBJ1-2; no firm D call. The length of the CDR3 is 13 residues. Germline CDR1 DFQATT, CDR2 SNEGSKA (reference sequence). Trimming removed 5 bases from V and 6 bases from J, with 16 bases in between. For the CDR3, the DNA is TGCAGTGCTGCACGCCCAACGATCCATGGCTACACCTTC. The encoded protein is CSAARPTIHGYTF.

This clonotype was seen more than once but under ten times. The rearrangement joins TRBV7-2 to TRBJ1-1, with D unresolved. V lost 1 base and J 7 bases, leaving 16 bases between the germline ends. Germline V CDR1 and CDR2: SGHTA, FQGNSA. The CDR3 length is 15 residues. CDR3 sequence: CASSLGATTRSEAFF. In nucleotides, the CDR3 is TGTGCCAGCAGCTTAGGTGCTACTACACGCAGTGAAGCTTTCTTT.

The V and J genes are TRBV12-3 or TRBV12-4 and TRBJ2-7; tentative D call: TRBD1 (6 bases). With 8 bases removed from V and 7 bases from J, the gap between germline ends came to 24 bases. The CDR3 has 15 residues. The CDR3 sequence is CASPYSPDRLREQYF. Written as DNA, the CDR3 is TGTGCCAGCCCCTATTCCCCGGACAGATTGCGGGAGCAGTACTTC.

There are many counts of this clonotype. The chain joins TRBV6-1 to TRBJ2-2; the match to TRBD2 covers 8 bases. Unmatched junction bases numbered 12, after V lost 6 bases and J lost 3 bases. The CDR3 extends over 17 amino acids. Germline CDR1 and CDR2: MNHNS and SASEGT. CDR3 amino acids: CASSQLADTKDTGELFF. CDR3 coding DNA: TGTGCCAGCAGCCAACTAGCGGACACTAAGGACACCGGGGAGCTGTTTTTT.

V usage is TRBV6-2 or TRBV6-3 and J usage is TRBJ2-1; 9 bases fit TRBD2. Trimming removed 6 bases from V and 8 bases from J; junction bases left unmatched: 11. This CDR3 is 15 amino acids long. Germline lookup yields CDR1 MNHEY and CDR2 SVGEGT. Written as DNA, the CDR3 is TGTGCCAGCAGCCGCACGGGGACTAGCATCGATGAGCAGTTCTTC. Translation: CASSRTGTSIDEQFF.

The gene calls are TRBV9 and TRBJ1-4, with D hard to call. The CDR3 runs 15 residues. Germline assignment: CDR1 SGDLS and CDR2 YYNGEE. The germline V and J ends were trimmed by 4 bases and 5 bases, with 15 bases remaining between them. CDR3 nucleotides: TGTGCCAGCAGCACTAGCGGGCGCGGGAATGAAAAACTGTTTTTT. This translates into CASSTSGRGNEKLFF.

In this sample, this clonotype turned up a few times. The rearrangement links TRBV6-1 to TRBJ2-7; possible D gene TRBD1, 6 bases. Looked up from germline, CDR1 is MNHNS and CDR2 is SASEGT. Trimming left V 6 bases short and J 6 bases short, with 15 bases between. The CDR3 runs 13 residues. The CDR3 loop reads CASRPTGRSEQYF. The CDR3 bases are TGTGCCAGCAGGCCGACAGGCAGGAGCGAGCAGTACTTC.

This clonotype was seen a handful of times. V and J are TRBV28 and TRBJ1-1, with D possibly matching TRBD1 (6 bases). The CDR3 runs 15 residues. The V end lost 5 bases, the J end lost 1 base, and 14 bases lay between the germline ends. CDR1 is MDHEN and CDR2 is SYDVKM in the germline V gene. The CDR3 protein is CASSGGSTGNTEAFF. The CDR3 nucleotides are TGTGCCAGCAGTGGGGGCTCGACAGGGAACACTGAAGCTTTCTTT.

The rearrangement uses TRBV6-2 or TRBV6-3 and TRBJ2-5; D gene uncertain. Germline CDR1 reads MNHEY; CDR2 reads SVGEGT. The CDR3 length is 12 residues. V was trimmed by 2 bases and J by 2 bases, leaving 3 bases between them. The CDR3 DNA reads TGTGCCAGCAGTTACGAACAAGAGACCCAGTACTTC. It yields the protein CASSYEQETQYF.

This clonotype was seen ten or more times. This chain joins TRBV12-3 or TRBV12-4 and TRBJ2-1; TRBD2 agrees at 8 bases. The CDR3 consists of 14 residues. V lost 6 bases, J lost 7 bases, and 8 bases stayed unmatched. The CDR3 region is CASRTSGGGNEQFF. The CDR3 bases are TGTGCCAGCAGAACCTCGGGGGGGGGTAATGAGCAGTTCTTC.

A few counts support this clonotype. This chain links TRBV18 with TRBJ2-2, with 10 bases identical to TRBD2. The germline CDR1 and CDR2 sequences are KGHSH and LQKENI. The J segment lost 0 bases and the V segment lost 6 bases, leaving 4 bases of the junction unmatched. This CDR3 has 16 amino acids. The CDR3 loop reads CASSGLAAPNTGELFF. Written as DNA, the CDR3 is TGTGCCAGCTCCGGACTAGCGGCGCCGAACACCGGGGAGCTGTTTTTT. The entire variable domain, with the rest obtained from reference TRBV18 and TRBJ2-2, is as follows: NAGVMQNPRHLVRRRGQEARLRCSPMKGHSHVYWYRQLPEEGLKFMVYLQKENIIDESGMPKERFSAEFPKEGPSILRIQQVVRGDSAAYFCASSGLAAPNTGELFFGEGSRLTVL.

At least ten counts were recorded for this clonotype. The gene calls are TRBV4-2 and TRBJ2-1; a possible D gene is TRBD2 (6 bases). Trimming shortened V by 6 bases and J by 8 bases, and 20 bases separated the two germline ends. Looked up from germline, CDR1 is LGHNA and CDR2 is YNFKEQ. The CDR3 covers 15 residues. CDR3 nucleotides: TGTGCCAGCAGTCGGGAGACTAGGCCAGTAGATGAGCAGTTCTTC. Protein: CASSRETRPVDEQFF.

A few counts support this clonotype. In DNA, the CDR3 is TGCAGTGCTAGAGATCATACAGGGGCGGGCTATGGCTACACCTTC. Amino acid sequence: CSARDHTGAGYGYTF. The gene calls are TRBV20-1 and TRBJ1-2; TRBD1 matches at 7 bases. Looked up from germline, CDR1 is DFQATT and CDR2 is SNEGSKA (reference sequence). The J segment lost 4 bases and the V segment lost 0 bases, leaving 8 bases of the junction unmatched. The CDR3 loop spans 15 amino acids.

Only a few counts were recorded for this clonotype. The chain employs TRBV10-3 and TRBJ1-1; TRBD1 aligns across 7 bases. Germline trimming cut 4 bases from V and 1 base from J; bases unmatched to any gene: 3. This CDR3 spans 14 amino acids. Germline assignment: CDR1 ENHRY and CDR2 SYGVKD. DNA for the CDR3: TGTGCCATCAGTGCTTCAGGGGGGAACACTGAAGCTTTCTTT. Its protein is CAISASGGNTEAFF.

This CDR3 is CASSTQLAGGSSYEQYF. CDR3 DNA: TGTGCCAGCAGCACCCAGCTAGCGGGGGGCTCCTCCTACGAGCAGTACTTC. The rearrangement uses TRBV7-6 and TRBJ2-7; 11 bases fit TRBD2. The junction had 9 bases not matched to a gene; V was cut back by 5 bases and J by 0 bases. In germline, CDR1 is SGHVS, CDR2 FNYEAQ. The CDR3 totals 17 residues.

This rearrangement joins TRBV3-1 to TRBJ1-4; D unclear. The CDR3 is 15 residues long. Germline CDR1 and CDR2: LGHDT and YNNKEL (reference sequence). Trimming removed 6 bases at V and 0 bases at J, with 11 bases between. As DNA, the CDR3 is TGTGCCAGCAGACTAACCCTCGCAACTAATGAAAAACTGTTTTTT. Its translation: CASRLTLATNEKLFF.

The chain has TRBV3-1 and TRBJ2-1; D call uncertain. Per the germline V gene, CDR1 is LGHDT and CDR2 is YNNKEL (reference sequence). This CDR3 is built from 11 residues. V was pared by 7 bases and J by 11 bases, with 12 bases between. The CDR3 spells CASTPDPQQFF. The CDR3 DNA sequence: TGTGCCAGCACCCCGGACCCCCAGCAGTTCTTC.

The CDR3 sequence: CASSAGSRHTEAFF. CDR3 bases: TGTGCCAGCAGCGCGGGCAGCAGGCACACTGAAGCTTTCTTT. The rearrangement uses TRBV9 and TRBJ1-1; D is ambiguous. The CDR3 has 14 amino acids. Trimming took 3 bases from V and 3 from J, leaving 12 bases between them. From germline, CDR1 is SGDLS and CDR2 YYNGEE.

The V call is TRBV29-1, the J call TRBJ2-2, with 9 positions matching TRBD1. The CDR3 is 15 amino acids. Germline CDR1 SQVTM, CDR2 ANQGSEA. V gave up 4 bases and J gave up 5 bases; unmatched junction bases: 8. Written as DNA, the CDR3 is TGCAGCGTTGTCCCCGGGACAGGGAGGACCGGGGAGCTGTTTTTT. Amino acids: CSVVPGTGRTGELFF.

The J gene is TRBJ1-5, the V gene TRBV21-1; the DNA was not used to check the table's D call, TRBD1. TRBV21-1 is a known pseudogene. The CDR3 loop spans 12 amino acids. The CDR3 DNA reads as TGTGCCAGCACCCCAGGGGATCAGCCCCAGCATTTT. This translates into CASTPGDQPQHF.

This chain links TRBV30 with TRBJ1-3; D perhaps matches TRBD1 (6 bases). The V end was cut by 2 bases, the J end by 0 bases, with 11 bases between. Germline CDR1 is GTSNPN and CDR2 is SVGIG (reference sequence). The CDR3 extends over 15 amino acids. CDR3 protein: CAWSPTGYSGNTIYF. The CDR3 nucleotides read TGTGCCTGGAGTCCGACAGGCTACTCTGGAAACACCATATATTTT.

This chain joins TRBV7-7 and TRBJ2-7; 14 bases fit TRBD2. The CDR3 is 14 amino acids. Per germline, CDR1 SSHAT and CDR2 FNYEAQ (reference sequence). The junction had 2 bases not matched to a gene; V was cut back by 5 bases and J by 5 bases. The CDR3 DNA reads as TGTGCCAGCAGCAAGGGACTAGCGGGAGACGAGCAGTACTTC. It encodes CASSKGLAGDEQYF.

This clonotype has just one count. The J gene is TRBJ1-1, the V gene TRBV9; weak D call: TRBD1 (5 bases). This CDR3 region has 15 residues. V shed 0 bases and J shed 4 bases, with 13 bases lying between them. CDR1 is SGDLS, CDR2 YYNGEE, per germline. The CDR3 loop reads CASSVAEGSGTEAFF. The CDR3 DNA follows: TGTGCCAGCAGCGTAGCGGAGGGGAGCGGCACTGAAGCTTTCTTT.

This rearrangement joins TRBV5-1 to TRBJ2-3; the match to TRBD1 covers 7 bases. Germline lookup yields CDR1 SGHRS and CDR2 YFSETQ. The CDR3 is 13 residues long. Losses at the gene ends were 4 bases for V and 11 bases for J; bases not matched to a gene: 10. The CDR3 sequence is CASSGTVALEQYF. CDR3 DNA: TGCGCCAGCAGCGGGACAGTGGCCCTAGAGCAGTATTTT.

The chain carries TRBV20-1 and TRBJ1-4; TRBD1 might be the D (6 bases). Trimming removed 5 bases at V and 7 bases at J, with 17 bases between. The CDR3 covers 14 residues. Per germline, CDR1 DFQATT and CDR2 SNEGSKA (reference sequence). The CDR3: CSAQQGEGGEKLFF. The CDR3 coding sequence is TGCAGTGCTCAACAGGGCGAGGGCGGTGAAAAACTGTTTTTT.

This clonotype was picked up a small number of times. V gene TRBV6-4 combines with J gene TRBJ2-5; no definite D call. The germline gives CDR1 MRHNA, CDR2 SNTAGT. This CDR3 spans 14 amino acids. The germline V and J ends were trimmed by 9 bases and 4 bases, with 18 bases remaining between them. The CDR3, as DNA: TGTGCCAGTCTCCCGGGCTTATCCGTAGAGACCCAGTACTTC. Its protein product is CASLPGLSVETQYF.

The chain recombines TRBV7-2 with TRBJ2-2, with a tentative D call TRBD1 (5 bases). V was clipped by 4 bases and J by 3 bases, with 12 bases between them. Germline CDR1 reads SGHTA; CDR2 reads FQGNSA. This CDR3 comprises 15 residues. In nucleotides, the CDR3 is TGTGCCAGCAGCTCCGCCAGGGCGGACACCGGGGAGCTGTTTTTT. This translates into CASSSARADTGELFF.

This clonotype came up a few times. The chain employs TRBV20-1 and TRBJ2-7, with no clear D. The germline CDR1 and CDR2 sequences are DFQATT and SNEGSKA (reference sequence). The ends were cut back, 0 bases at V and 0 bases at J, with 12 bases in the middle. The CDR3 is 15 amino acids. Here the CDR3 reads CSARDMTQSSYEQYF. The CDR3 DNA reads as TGCAGTGCTAGAGATATGACCCAGAGCTCCTACGAGCAGTACTTC.

The rearrangement joins TRBV5-4 to TRBJ1-5; a possible D gene is TRBD1 (6 bases). The CDR3 extends over 15 amino acids. Trimming shortened V by 0 bases and J by 3 bases, and 10 bases separated the two germline ends. Germline V gene sequence: CDR1 SGHNT, CDR2 YYREEE (reference sequence). The CDR3 sequence: CASSLAGVPNQPQHF. The CDR3 DNA sequence: TGTGCCAGCAGCTTGGCAGGGGTTCCCAATCAGCCCCAGCATTTT. Variable domain in full (rest from reference TRBV5-4 and TRBJ1-5): ETGVTQSPTHLIKTRGQQVTLRCSSQSGHNTVSWYQQALGQGPQFIFQYYREEENGRGNFPPRFSGLQFPNYSSELNVNALELDDSALYLCASSLAGVPNQPQHFGDGTRLSIL.